This T cell receptor beta chain was documented in a study of shared clonotypes between healthy human individuals. As for this clone: Its antigen is not identified.

V lost 5 bases, J lost 1 base, and 9 bases lay in between. CDR3 size: 13 residues. Looked up from germline, CDR1 is MDHEN and CDR2 is SYDVKM. Repertoires were generated with immunoSEQ multiplex PCR, while TCRdb's copy carries only in-frame clones and drops some. The table records roughly 2.2 million clones, approximately 90% of them present only once. Study-level results: Estimated richness was generally greater in naive than memory subsets. Depth was large, yet rarefaction showed that sorted-subset sequencing was incomplete.

Donation came from healthy HIV-negative adults that had no recent acute infections or vaccinations. This sequence was found in a man between 18 and 29 years old in good health. Some clones in this sample may be carry-over from other donors' samples. V and J are TRBV28 and TRBJ2-7; D gene unclear. Sequences were obtained from naive CD4+ T cells from PBMCs. Stated subset: CD45RA+ positively selected. CDR3 in amino acids: CASSVRVSYEQYF. In DNA form, the CDR3 reads TGTGCCAGCAGTGTTCGGGTGTCCTACGAGCAGTACTTC.